This T cell receptor beta chain originates from a study of post-analysis software for immune sequencing data. Background on the study: Both relapsing-remitting and secondary progressive multiple sclerosis featured among the disease courses, as did progressive-relapsing multiple sclerosis. Notes on the study in general: With F measure, samples from one preparation batch clustered together strongly. The five TRBV segments detected at higher frequency in patients than in controls included TRBV5-6, TRBV5-1 and TRBV20-1.

With regard to this clonotype: As yet, its antigen is unknown. A read error may produce the germline difference seen at one junction end.

The library was made from cDNA and included unique molecular identifiers. TCRdb ran MiXCR on the PCR reads and lists one entry per CDR3 protein. The sample has roughly 800,000 distinct CDR3 sequences, approximately 53% seen once. This CDR3 has 15 amino acids. Germline loops: CDR1 SNHLY, CDR2 FYNNEI. This receptor was identified in a girl aged 10 to 17 with multiple sclerosis. The V and J genes are TRBV2 and TRBJ2-3, with 11 positions matching TRBD2. Sequenced: blood. CDR3 sequence reads: CASRVLAGVSDTQYF. Written as DNA, the CDR3 is TGCGCCAGCAGAGTACTAGCGGGAGTGTCAGATACGCAGTATTTT.